This TCR beta chain was sequenced during a study of blood T cell repertoires in COVID-19. Study-wide background: Sites across the United States, Italy and Spain contributed samples from acute and convalescent COVID-19. The analysed material was cDNA or gDNA that came from T cells, B-cell-depleted T cells, or PBMCs.

Trimming shortened V by 2 bases and J by 0 bases, and 19 bases separated the two germline ends. CDR3 size: 18 residues. Germline V gene sequence: CDR1 SGHRS, CDR2 YFSETQ. Original processing methods: Amplified reference gene primers provided the basis for estimating nucleated cell counts. Data came from immunoSEQ multiplex PCR; TCRdb stores just in-frame clones and leaves some out. The V and J calls and clone size are taken from that table; D and trimming were inferred from the DNA. The top ten clones hold 10% of a sample with more than 200,000 clones, around 83% of them seen once. In Seattle, patients joined the study during active infection and were tracked longitudinally.

The specimen was peripheral blood. The chain combines TRBV5-1 with TRBJ2-3, with D possibly TRBD2 on 6 matching bases. The source is a woman between 50 and 59 years old with COVID-19, enrolled during active disease. The CDR3 reads CASSLQQTSHLSTDTQYF. The CDR3 bases are TGCGCCAGCAGCTTACAGCAGACTAGTCATTTGAGCACAGATACGCAGTATTTT.